This T cell receptor beta chain is from a study of cytomegalovirus exposure and HLA in healthy donors. In the case of this clone: Antigen: not known.

Study-level findings and limits: Reports state that TCR beta sequences accurately predicted most subjects' HLA-A and HLA-B alleles.

PCR involved 60 Vbeta and 13 Jbeta primers. Clones were read by immunoSEQ multiplex PCR, and TCRdb kept only the in-frame ones, dropping some. The sample contains about 100,000 clones, less than 85% of which appear only once. The source material was PBMCs. This clonotype originated in a woman aged 55-69 years in good health and CMV-seropositive.

Written as DNA, the CDR3 is TGTGCCAGCAGCCAAGATTCTACGGGCAATCAGCCCCAGCATTTT. Translating gives CASSQDSTGNQPQHF. The chain uses TRBV4-2 and TRBJ1-5; D call uncertain. CDR3 size: 15 residues. CDR1 is LGHNA and CDR2 is YNFKEQ in the germline V gene. The ends were cut back, 0 bases at V and 2 bases at J, with 8 bases in the middle.